This TCR beta chain was captured by sequencing in a study of type 1 and type 2 diabetes patients. The wider study: Donors were type 1 diabetes, type 2 diabetes, or nondiabetic controls. The whole study generated roughly 19,000,000 paired-end reads. T cells were magnetically sorted from PBMCs as CD4+ or CD8+ subsets.

The CDR3 consists of 13 residues. CDR1 and CDR2 from the germline V gene are SGHVS and FNYEAQ. Trimming removed 4 bases at V and 1 base at J, with 7 bases between. Amplification started from genomic DNA. Amplification of the beta chain CDR3 used 30 forward and 13 reverse multiplex primers. TCRdb ran MiXCR on the multiplex PCR reads and lists one entry per CDR3 protein. The profile shows approximately 260,000 distinct CDR3 sequences, around 47% of them singletons. What was sequenced was peripheral blood mononuclear cells (PBMCs). The receptor comes from a man in his late teens or twenties with type 2 diabetes. J is TRBJ1-1 and V is TRBV7-6; D gene ambiguous. The CDR3: CASSSSRNTEAFF. DNA for the CDR3: TGTGCCAGCAGCTCCAGCAGGAACACTGAAGCTTTCTTT. The full variable domain, completed using reference TRBV7-6 and TRBJ1-1, is GAGVSQSPRYKVTKRGQDVALRCDPISGHVSLYWYRQALGQGPEFLTYFNYEAQQDKSGLPNDRFSAERPEGSISTLTIQRTEQRDSAMYRCASSSSRNTEAFFGQGTRLTVV.